The 21 T cell receptor beta chains given below trace back to one sample, sequenced in a study of blood T cell repertoires in COVID-19. The method was immunoSEQ multiplex PCR; TCRdb's version includes in-frame clones alone and lacks a portion of them. Here the sample spans 150,000 to 200,000 clones, about 79% being singletons. Sequencing was carried out using peripheral blood. Source of these receptors: a woman between 70 and 85 years old with acute or convalescent COVID-19.

This chain uses TRBV20-1 with TRBJ1-4, with D unclear. The CDR3 totals 13 residues. Trimming removed 3 bases from V and 8 bases from J, with 13 bases in between. The germline V gene encodes CDR1 DFQATT and CDR2 SNEGSKA (reference sequence). The DNA for the CDR3 is TGCAGTGCTAGTCTCCAGCTAGGCGAAAAACTGTTTTTT. It yields the protein CSASLQLGEKLFF.

The V and J genes are TRBV9 and TRBJ2-3; D ambiguous. The germline gives CDR1 SGDLS, CDR2 YYNGEE. V was cut by 4 bases and J by 4 bases, with 19 bases left in between. The CDR3 is 16 amino acids. The CDR3 loop reads CASSPSVGSRADTQYF. CDR3 DNA: TGTGCCAGCAGCCCCTCCGTTGGGTCACGGGCAGATACGCAGTATTTT.

This clone was counted once. The chain couples TRBV29-1 to TRBJ1-2; a weak D match, TRBD1 (6 bases). Germline V gene lookup returns CDR1 SQVTM and CDR2 ANQGSEA. The CDR3 totals 13 residues. The V end lost 7 bases, the J end lost 3 bases, and 15 bases lay between the germline ends. DNA of the CDR3: TGCAGCGCCAGCCCGGACAGTCACTATGGCTACACCTTC. This translates into CSASPDSHYGYTF.

The chain recombines TRBV19 with TRBJ1-1, with a weak D call TRBD1 (6 bases). In germline, CDR1 is LNHDA, CDR2 SQIVND (reference sequence). The V end was cut by 11 bases, the J end by 1 base, with 11 bases between. The CDR3 is 12 amino acids. CDR3 coding DNA: TGTGCCGACAGGCCTGGGAACACTGAAGCTTTCTTT. As protein: CADRPGNTEAFF.

This clone was seen more than once but under ten times. V usage is TRBV29-1 and J usage is TRBJ2-5, with D possibly TRBD2 on 6 matching bases. Germline CDR1 is SQVTM and CDR2 is ANQGSEA. Trimming removed 7 bases at V and 6 bases at J, with 9 bases between. This CDR3 has 10 residues. CDR3: CSGGGQTQYF. As DNA, the CDR3 is TGCAGCGGAGGAGGGCAGACCCAGTACTTC.

CDR3 sequence (DNA): TGTGCCAGCTCTCCTAGCGGGAGTGGGGAGACCCAGTACTTC. This translates into CASSPSGSGETQYF. The rearrangement links TRBV11-3 to TRBJ2-5; 10 bases line up with TRBD2. CDR3 size: 14 residues. CDR1 and CDR2 from the germline V gene are SGHNT and YENEEA. Losses at the gene ends were 8 bases for V and 5 bases for J; bases not matched to a gene: 8.

This chain joins TRBV2 and TRBJ2-7, with 10 bases lining up with TRBD1. With V trimmed by 3 bases and J by 3 bases, 2 bases remained unmatched. Germline loops: CDR1 SNHLY, CDR2 FYNNEI. The CDR3 is made up of 14 amino acids. Written as DNA, the CDR3 is TGTGCCAGCAGTGACCGGACAGGGGGCTACGAGCAGTACTTC. Amino acids: CASSDRTGGYEQYF.

This clone was counted once. The rearrangement joins TRBV2 to TRBJ2-7; no definite D call. Looked up from germline, CDR1 is SNHLY and CDR2 is FYNNEI. Trimming took off 5 bases at V and 3 bases at J, with 5 bases between the two ends. The CDR3 loop spans 11 amino acids. CDR3 residues: CASSRYYEQYF. The CDR3 nucleotides read TGTGCCAGCAGTCGTTACTACGAGCAGTACTTC.

This chain links TRBV4-2 with TRBJ1-1; TRBD1 might be the D (5 bases). The CDR3 length is 14 residues. V lost 6 bases and J lost 5, with 16 bases in between. Germline CDR1 and CDR2: LGHNA and YNFKEQ. This CDR3 is CASRIGEEGTEAFF. DNA for the CDR3: TGTGCCAGCAGGATAGGGGAGGAGGGAACTGAAGCTTTCTTT.

The rearrangement uses TRBV12-3 or TRBV12-4 and TRBJ2-7, with a tentative D call TRBD2 (5 bases). With 3 bases removed from V and 6 bases from J, the gap between germline ends came to 9 bases. The CDR3 has 12 residues. The CDR3 loop is CASSFSGFEQYF. CDR3 DNA sequence: TGTGCCAGCAGTTTTTCGGGGTTCGAGCAGTACTTC.

This rearrangement joins TRBV6-2 or TRBV6-3 to TRBJ2-7; 7 positions match TRBD1. The length of the CDR3 is 14 residues. CDR1 is MNHEY and CDR2 is SVGEGT in the germline V gene. J was trimmed by 2 bases and V by 5 bases; bases with no gene match: 6. The CDR3 nucleotides read TGTGCCAGCAGTACCGGGACAGAAACCTACGAGCAGTACTTC. Translating gives CASSTGTETYEQYF.

The rearrangement joins TRBV6-1 to TRBJ1-2, with TRBD1 as a possible D gene (5 bases). There are 17 residues in the CDR3. The ends were cut back, 0 bases at V and 1 base at J, with 15 bases in the middle. Germline CDR1 and CDR2: MNHNS and SASEGT. As DNA, the CDR3 is TGTGCCAGCAGTGAAGCGCTTACAGGAGCTAATAACTATGGCTACACCTTC. Amino acids: CASSEALTGANNYGYTF.

J is TRBJ2-3 and V is TRBV7-2, with D uncertain. CDR1 SGHTA and CDR2 FQGNSA come from the germline V gene. The CDR3 is 13 amino acids. V was cut by 5 bases and J by 3 bases, with 9 bases left in between. The CDR3 coding sequence is TGTGCCAGCAGCGTCGCCGCGACAGATACGCAGTATTTT. Translated: CASSVAATDTQYF.

This sequence joins TRBV4-1 and TRBJ1-3, with D hard to call. V was clipped by 4 bases and J by 1 base, with 11 bases between them. The CDR3 is 15 residues long. CDR1 is MGHRA and CDR2 is YSYEKL in the germline V gene. CDR3 amino acids: CASSPFVLSGNTIYF. The CDR3 DNA reads as TGCGCCAGCAGCCCCTTCGTCCTTTCTGGAAACACCATATATTTT.

V gene TRBV5-1 combines with J gene TRBJ1-6, with 7 nucleotides matching TRBD1. This CDR3 region has 14 residues. J lost 5 bases, V lost 6 bases, and 5 bases had no gene match. Germline lookup yields CDR1 SGHRS and CDR2 YFSETQ. Here the CDR3 reads CASKGDRDNSPLHF. The CDR3 nucleotides read TGCGCCAGCAAGGGGGACAGAGATAATTCACCCCTCCACTTT.

This chain uses TRBV29-1 with TRBJ1-2, with 10 bases fitting TRBD1. The V gene end was trimmed by 8 bases and the J gene end by 5 bases; junction bases not matched to a gene: 8. The CDR3 extends over 13 amino acids. Germline CDR1 is SQVTM and CDR2 is ANQGSEA. The CDR3 sequence is CSCRRTGGYGYTF. CDR3 coding DNA: TGCAGCTGTAGAAGGACAGGGGGGTATGGCTACACCTTC.

V usage is TRBV5-6 and J usage is TRBJ1-1; perhaps TRBD1 as D (5 bases). CDR3 size: 14 residues. CDR1 is SGHDT and CDR2 is YYEEEE in the germline V gene. The V end was cut by 6 bases, the J end by 0 bases, with 12 bases between. CDR3 nucleotides: TGTGCCAGCACCGAAGGGACTATGAACACTGAAGCTTTCTTT. Translating it yields CASTEGTMNTEAFF.

This clone has more than one count but fewer than ten. This chain connects TRBV2 to TRBJ1-1, with TRBD1 matching over 7 bases. Germline V gene lookup returns CDR1 SNHLY and CDR2 FYNNEI. The CDR3 extends over 13 amino acids. CDR3 DNA sequence: TGTCACAATACACAGGGGTTAGTCACTGAAGCTTTCTTT. Amino acids: CHNTQGLVTEAFF.

The genes are TRBV7-2 and TRBJ2-3; a possible D gene is TRBD1 (6 bases). V gave up 1 base and J gave up 4 bases, with 12 bases separating them. Germline V gene sequence: CDR1 SGHTA, CDR2 FQGNSA. The CDR3 consists of 15 residues. CDR3 loop: CASSLEIRGADTQYF. Written as DNA, the CDR3 is TGTGCCAGCAGCTTAGAGATCAGGGGTGCAGATACGCAGTATTTT.

The V call is TRBV7-9, the J call TRBJ2-1, with 9 bases fitting TRBD2. This CDR3 contains 16 residues. Germline CDR1 SEHNR, CDR2 FQNEAQ (reference sequence). Germline trimming cut 1 base from V and 8 bases from J; bases unmatched to any gene: 9. The CDR3 protein is CASSLDLTSGDDEQFF. CDR3 bases: TGTGCCAGCAGCTTAGATCTGACTAGCGGTGACGATGAGCAGTTCTTC.

J is TRBJ2-7 and V is TRBV3-1 (or the pseudogene TRBV3-2), with D possibly TRBD1 on 6 matching bases. CDR3 length: 14 amino acids. CDR1 is LGHDT, CDR2 YNNKEL, per germline (reference sequence). Trimming shortened V by 1 base and J by 6 bases, and 13 bases separated the two germline ends. The CDR3 DNA reads as TGTGCCAGCAGCCAAGCCGTGAACAGGGCCGAGCAGTACTTC. Translated: CASSQAVNRAEQYF.